The source of this TCR beta chain is a study of shared clonotypes between healthy human individuals. V was trimmed by 3 bases and J by 8 bases, leaving 32 bases between them. The CDR3 runs 20 residues. Germline CDR1 and CDR2: KGHSH and LQKENI. Method: immunoSEQ multiplex PCR; TCRdb's copy keeps in-frame clones and lacks some. The profile shows roughly 2.6 million clones, approximately 90% of them singletons. V gene TRBV18 combines with J gene TRBJ2-1; the D gene is possibly TRBD2 (6 bases). Sequenced material: naive CD4+ T cells sorted from blood. The subset was: CD45RA+ positively selected. The receptor was derived from a man aged 18 to 30 in good health. The CDR3 region has the DNA TGTGCCAGCTCACCTCCCTTGTCTAGCGCTGAGTGGGCGGGTACGGATGAGCAGTTCTTC. Encoded protein: CASSPPLSSAEWAGTDEQFF.